This T cell receptor beta chain was captured by sequencing in a study of T cell responses to AZD1222 COVID-19 vaccine (dated by TCRdb to the early 2020s). Study-level background: Because spike-specific TCR depth and breadth did not differ between the two schedules, AZD1222 recipients who got a second dose at roughly 4 weeks were pooled with those who got a second dose at roughly 12 weeks. TCR sequencing was performed for fewer than 250 trial participants, of whom about 210 were given two doses of AZD1222 and some 26 were given two doses of MenACWY control vaccine. Enrollment into the trials was organized by age into subgroups of 18-55, 56-69 and 70-plus years, and those subgroups contained around 150, 28 and 57 TCR-sequenced participants, respectively. Overall results and qualifications from the work: Conclusions about previously exposed vaccinees are limited, since just five to seven AZD1222 recipients were seropositive for SARS-CoV-2 at baseline. The vaccine-associated CD4 TCRs covered the entire spike protein, and the dominant responses fell in regions 160-218 and 743-854. Most participants were white British and females outnumbered males, and the authors suggested that clonal diversity may have been underestimated. Nearly half of unique spike-specific TCRs reportedly recognized epitopes outside regions mutated in the B.1.351 and B.1.1.7 variants. After two AZD1222 doses, both the breadth and the depth of spike-specific TCRs were significantly higher than at day 0 and than in MenACWY recipients. Because no day 14 peak-response samples were available, the repertoires could be characterized only after the peak T cell response. In the small 56-69-year group, the increase in depth fell short of significance, most likely because of low power.

The CDR3 regions of human TCRbeta chains were analyzed by immunosequencing. The paper's processing steps were these. TCRs in the repertoires were matched against a reference library of SARS-CoV-2-specific TCRs that had been generated with the MIRA antigen-specificity platform. Breadth was defined as the fraction of unique TCRs that were SARS-CoV-2-associated. Depth was defined as the fraction of total T cells that were SARS-CoV-2-associated. Using the MIRA data, every spike-specific TCR was mapped to the spike region that the TCR reacted to and assigned to either a CD4 or a CD8 class. Log10-transformed breadth and depth values were compared by one-way ANOVA with Sidak's multiple comparisons tests. TCRdb re-hosts the immuneACCESS table, in-frame sequences only. Its copies lack some clones; in the studies checked, an unresolved V gene accounts for under half of them, and the cause for the rest is not known. V and J calls and clone size are those listed in that table; D and trimming were worked out from the DNA. Recorded for this sample are tens of thousands of clones; about 92% of them occurred a single time. The biggest ten clones account for 3.5% to 5% of the sample.

For this clone: Its antigen target is currently unknown. Qualities for individual bases were not recorded, and no much larger clone is one base off.

Taken with the paper, the label for time point translates to: baseline before first vaccination. Vaccinee samples came from UK trials COV001 and COV002, including a single-blind randomized controlled phase 2/3 trial of AZD1222 (ChAdOx1 nCoV-19) in healthy adults. For TCRbeta chain sequencing, PBMC samples were collected from trial participants at day 0 and at day 28 after the second dose. V and J lose 3 bases and 7 bases, and a span of 16 bases separates them. The germline V gene encodes CDR1 SGHRS and CDR2 YFSETQ. Inclusive of the bounding cysteine and phenylalanine, the CDR3 is 14 residues long. CDR3 DNA is the only sequence kept; it has 42 bases, read in frame from the first base.

The receptor was derived from an adult in good health. Source: peripheral blood, taken on day 0 of AZD1222 vaccination. Here the chain combines TRBV5-1 and TRBJ1-2; TRBD1 could be the D gene, as 6 bases match. The nucleotide sequence reads as follows: TGCGCCAGCAGCTCCCCGACAGGTTCTGGTGGCTACACCTTC. Translation gives CASSSPTGSGGYTF.